Below, 12 T cell receptor beta chains from the same sample are listed, as sequenced in a study of beta chain features in type 1 diabetes. The investigators reverse transcribed all of the isolated RNA, so they sequenced expressed TCRB transcripts. Profiled with immunoSEQ multiplex PCR; TCRdb holds only in-frame clones, not every one. Here the sample spans some 350,000 clones, 9.5% to 10% being singletons. Broader study findings: TCRB CDR3s were moderately but significantly shorter in Type 1 diabetes patients in all four CD4+ subsets.

These TCRs are of unknown antigen specificity. Specimen: central memory CD4+ T cells from blood. These receptors came from a man younger than 40 with type 1 diabetes.

DNA for the CDR3: TGCGCCAGCAGCTTGGCACAGACAACCCGCGGGACTGAAGCTTTCTTT. Protein sequence: CASSLAQTTRGTEAFF. This chain uses TRBV5-1 with TRBJ1-1, with no clear D. This CDR3 is built from 16 residues. V gave up 0 bases and J gave up 5 bases, with 17 bases separating them. Germline V lookup: CDR1 SGHRS, CDR2 YFSETQ.

The chain joins TRBV30 to TRBJ1-6, with 9 bases aligning to TRBD1. Germline values: CDR1 GTSNPN, CDR2 SVGIG (reference sequence). This CDR3 spans 13 amino acids. J gave up 16 bases and V 3 bases, and 10 bases lay outside the gene matches. The CDR3 DNA reads as TGTGCCTGGAGGCTGGACAGGGGCCTACTACTCCACTTT. Protein product: CAWRLDRGLLLHF.

Regarding this clone: At the DNA level, this CDR3 is encoded by other sequences in the same sample as well. This rearrangement joins TRBV5-1 to TRBJ1-1; D might be TRBD1 (6 bases). Trimming removed 0 bases at V and 2 bases at J, with 8 bases between. Germline V CDR1 and CDR2: SGHRS, YFSETQ. The CDR3 has 14 residues. CDR3 coding DNA: TGCGCCAGCAGCTTGGAACAGGGTAACACTGAAGCTTTCTTT. As protein: CASSLEQGNTEAFF.

This rearrangement joins TRBV7-8 to TRBJ2-5, with 14 bases lining up with TRBD2. J was trimmed by 0 bases and V by 4 bases; bases with no gene match: 7. Germline-derived CDR1 and CDR2 are SGHVS and FQNEAQ. This CDR3 spans 18 amino acids. CDR3 in amino acids: CASSSYRTSGGYQETQYF. In DNA form, the CDR3 reads TGTGCCAGCAGCTCTTATCGGACTAGCGGGGGGTACCAAGAGACCCAGTACTTC.

The CDR3 nucleotides are TGTGCCAGCCAAACAGTCCCCAATGAAAAACTGTTTTTT. Protein sequence: CASQTVPNEKLFF. The chain carries TRBV13 and TRBJ1-4; D is unclear. The germline V gene encodes CDR1 PRHDT and CDR2 FYEKMQ (reference sequence). The length of the CDR3 is 13 residues. Trimming left V 8 bases short and J 5 bases short, with 12 bases between. Drawing the rest from reference TRBV13 and TRBJ1-4, the complete variable domain is AAGVIQSPRHLIKEKRETATLKCYPIPRHDTVYWYQQGPGQDPQFLISFYEKMQSDKGSIPDRFSAQQFSDYHSELNMSSLELGDSALYFCASQTVPNEKLFFGSGTQLSVL.

This clone was observed a handful of times. This chain links TRBV19 with TRBJ1-2, with a tentative D call TRBD1 (5 bases). V was clipped by 1 base and J by 4 bases, with 13 bases between them. CDR1 is LNHDA, CDR2 SQIVND, per germline (reference sequence). The CDR3 runs to 15 residues. CDR3 residues: CASSIANRRGYGYTF. DNA for the CDR3: TGTGCCAGTAGTATAGCTAACAGAAGGGGCTATGGCTACACCTTC.

CDR3 region: CASSLGGLSYEQYF. The CDR3, as DNA: TGTGCCAGCAGCTTAGGGGGACTTTCCTACGAGCAGTACTTC. The J gene is TRBJ2-7, the V gene TRBV4-2, with D perhaps assigned TRBD1 or TRBD2 (6 bases each). The ends were cut back, 5 bases at V and 1 base at J, with 12 bases in the middle. Germline V gene lookup returns CDR1 LGHNA and CDR2 YNFKEQ. The CDR3 extends over 14 amino acids.

This clone showed up just a few times. The V gene is TRBV29-1, the J gene TRBJ2-5; D remains ambiguous. The CDR3 length is 12 residues. The germline V gene has CDR1 SQVTM and CDR2 ANQGSEA. V was shortened by 2 bases and J by 5 bases, with 9 bases between the two germline ends. CDR3 sequence reads: CSVEPLEETQYF. The CDR3 region has the DNA TGCAGCGTTGAACCACTTGAGGAGACCCAGTACTTC.

This chain uses TRBV7-9 with TRBJ1-1; no definite D call. CDR3 length: 15 residues. Germline V gene data show CDR1 as SEHNR and CDR2 as FQNEAQ (reference sequence). Deletions cut 5 bases from V and 2 bases from J, with 15 bases between. In DNA form, the CDR3 reads TGTGCCAGCAGCCCCCCCGCGGCGGATAACACTGAAGCTTTCTTT. Protein: CASSPPAADNTEAFF.

Notes on this clone: A read error may account for a junction end that differs from germline. The rearrangement joins TRBV6-1 to TRBJ2-5; TRBD1 matches 11 bases. The CDR3 loop spans 17 amino acids. Germline assignment: CDR1 MNHNS and CDR2 SASEGT. The DNA for the CDR3 is TGTGCCATCAGTGAGTTGAGGGGACAGGGGGTTCCCGAGACCCAGTACTTC. This translates into CAISELRGQGVPETQYF.

This clone was counted a few times. This rearrangement joins TRBV4-1 to TRBJ2-2, with D possibly being TRBD2 (6 bases). Trimming stripped 2 bases from V and 1 base from J, with 20 bases between. Germline V CDR1 and CDR2: MGHRA, YSYEKL. The CDR3 spans 19 residues. CDR3 coding DNA: TGCGCCAGCAGCCAATACGTGCGGGGCAGGGCGGGGAACACCGGGGAGCTGTTTTTT. Amino acids: CASSQYVRGRAGNTGELFF.

V gene TRBV4-1 combines with J gene TRBJ2-4; D could derive from TRBD1 or TRBD2 (5 bases each). Trimming pared 1 base from V and 0 bases from J, leaving 7 bases between. Germline V lookup: CDR1 MGHRA, CDR2 YSYEKL. CDR3 length: 15 residues. In nucleotides, the CDR3 is TGCGCCAGCAGCCAAGGGGGGTCAGCCAAAAACATTCAGTACTTC. It codes for CASSQGGSAKNIQYF.